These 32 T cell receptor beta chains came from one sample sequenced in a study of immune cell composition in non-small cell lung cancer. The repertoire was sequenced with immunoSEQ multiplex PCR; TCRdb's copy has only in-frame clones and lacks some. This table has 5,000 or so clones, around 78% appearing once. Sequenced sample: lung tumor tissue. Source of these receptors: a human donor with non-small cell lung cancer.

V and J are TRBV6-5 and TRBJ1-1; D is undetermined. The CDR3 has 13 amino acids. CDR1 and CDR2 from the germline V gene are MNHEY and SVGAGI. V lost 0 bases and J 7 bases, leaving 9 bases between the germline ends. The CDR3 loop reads CASSYSHSVEAFF. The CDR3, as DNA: TGTGCCAGCAGTTACTCCCATTCGGTTGAAGCTTTCTTT.

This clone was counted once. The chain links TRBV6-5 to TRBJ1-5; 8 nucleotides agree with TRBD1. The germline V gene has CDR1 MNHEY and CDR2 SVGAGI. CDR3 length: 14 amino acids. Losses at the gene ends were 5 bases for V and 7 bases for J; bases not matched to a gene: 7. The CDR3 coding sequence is TGTGCCAGCAGTCAGACAGGGGCGGGACAGCCCCAGCATTTT. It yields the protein CASSQTGAGQPQHF.

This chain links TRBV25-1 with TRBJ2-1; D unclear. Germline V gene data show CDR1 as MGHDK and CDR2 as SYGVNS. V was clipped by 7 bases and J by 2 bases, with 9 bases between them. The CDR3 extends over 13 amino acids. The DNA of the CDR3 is TGTGCCAGCAAGGAGACCCCCTACAATGAGCAGTTCTTC. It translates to CASKETPYNEQFF.

The CDR3 protein is CASRRGHGRETQYF. DNA for the CDR3: TGTGCCAGCAGACGAGGCCACGGTAGGGAGACCCAGTACTTC. The chain is built from TRBV11-2 and TRBJ2-5; no definite D call. Deletions cut 6 bases from V and 5 bases from J, with 16 bases between. Germline CDR1 is SGHAT and CDR2 is FQNNGV. This CDR3 has 14 amino acids.

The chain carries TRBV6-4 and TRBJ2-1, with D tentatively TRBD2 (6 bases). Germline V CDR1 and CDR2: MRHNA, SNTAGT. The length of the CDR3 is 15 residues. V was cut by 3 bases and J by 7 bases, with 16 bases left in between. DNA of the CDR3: TGTGCCAGCAGTGAGAGAGCGGGCGACTTTAATGAGCAGTTCTTC. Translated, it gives CASSERAGDFNEQFF.

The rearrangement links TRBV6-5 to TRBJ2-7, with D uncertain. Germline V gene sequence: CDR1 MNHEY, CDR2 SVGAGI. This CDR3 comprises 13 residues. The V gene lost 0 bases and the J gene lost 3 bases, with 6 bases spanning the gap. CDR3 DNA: TGTGCCAGCAGTTACTCCAACAGCTACGAGCAGTACTTC. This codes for CASSYSNSYEQYF.

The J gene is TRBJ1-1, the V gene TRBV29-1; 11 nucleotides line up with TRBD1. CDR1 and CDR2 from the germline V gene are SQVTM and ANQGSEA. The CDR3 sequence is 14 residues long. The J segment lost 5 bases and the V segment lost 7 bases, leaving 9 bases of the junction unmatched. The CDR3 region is CSADGQGAGTEAFF. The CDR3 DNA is TGCAGCGCCGATGGACAGGGGGCCGGTACTGAAGCTTTCTTT.

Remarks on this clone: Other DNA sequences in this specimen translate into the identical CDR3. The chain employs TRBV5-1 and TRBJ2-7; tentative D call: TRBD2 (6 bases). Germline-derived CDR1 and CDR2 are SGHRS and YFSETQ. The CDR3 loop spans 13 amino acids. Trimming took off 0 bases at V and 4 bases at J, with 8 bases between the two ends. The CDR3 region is CASSLGGDYEQYF. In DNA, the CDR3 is TGCGCCAGCAGCTTGGGGGGGGATTACGAGCAGTACTTC.

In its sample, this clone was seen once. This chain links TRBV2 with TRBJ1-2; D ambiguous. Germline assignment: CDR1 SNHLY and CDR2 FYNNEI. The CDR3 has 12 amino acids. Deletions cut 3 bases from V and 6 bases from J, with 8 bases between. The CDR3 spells CASSDPRHGYTF. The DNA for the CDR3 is TGTGCCAGCAGTGACCCTCGTCATGGCTACACCTTC.

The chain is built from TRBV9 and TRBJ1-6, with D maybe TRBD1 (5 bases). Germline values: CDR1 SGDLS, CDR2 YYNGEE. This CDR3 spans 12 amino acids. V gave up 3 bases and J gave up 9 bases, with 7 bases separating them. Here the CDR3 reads CASSGGGSPLHF. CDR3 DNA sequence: TGTGCCAGCAGCGGGGGGGGTTCACCCCTCCACTTT.

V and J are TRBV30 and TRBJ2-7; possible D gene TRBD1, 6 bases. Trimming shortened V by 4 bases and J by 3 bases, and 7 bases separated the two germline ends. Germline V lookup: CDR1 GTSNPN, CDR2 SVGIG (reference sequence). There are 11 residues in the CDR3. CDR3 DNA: TGTGCCTGGACAGGGGACTACGAGCAGTACTTC. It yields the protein CAWTGDYEQYF.

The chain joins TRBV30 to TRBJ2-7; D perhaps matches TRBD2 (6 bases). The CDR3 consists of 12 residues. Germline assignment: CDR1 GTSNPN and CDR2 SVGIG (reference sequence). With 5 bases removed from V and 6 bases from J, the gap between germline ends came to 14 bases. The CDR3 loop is CAWGAERAEQYF. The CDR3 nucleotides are TGTGCCTGGGGCGCAGAGCGGGCCGAGCAGTACTTC.

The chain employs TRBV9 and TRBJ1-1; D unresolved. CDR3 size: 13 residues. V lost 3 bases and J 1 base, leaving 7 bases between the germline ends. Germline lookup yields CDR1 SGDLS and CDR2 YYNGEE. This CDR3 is CASSESQNTEAFF. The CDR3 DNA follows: TGTGCCAGCAGCGAGAGTCAGAACACTGAAGCTTTCTTT. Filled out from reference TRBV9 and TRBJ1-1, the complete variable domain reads DSGVTQTPKHLITATGQRVTLRCSPRSGDLSVYWYQQSLDQGLQFLIQYYNGEERAKGNILERFSAQQFPDLHSELNLSSLELGDSALYFCASSESQNTEAFFGQGTRLTVV.

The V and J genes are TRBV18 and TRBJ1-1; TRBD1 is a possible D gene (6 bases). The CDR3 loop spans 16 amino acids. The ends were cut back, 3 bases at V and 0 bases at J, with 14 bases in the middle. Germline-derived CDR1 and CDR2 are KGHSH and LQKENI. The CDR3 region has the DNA TGTGCCAGCTCACCTGGGACAAGAGGGGTGAACACTGAAGCTTTCTTT. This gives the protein CASSPGTRGVNTEAFF.

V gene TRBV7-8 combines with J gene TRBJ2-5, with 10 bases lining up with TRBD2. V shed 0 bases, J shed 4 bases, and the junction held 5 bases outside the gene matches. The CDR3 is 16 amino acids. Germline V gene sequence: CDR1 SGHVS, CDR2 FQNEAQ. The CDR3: CASSLAVSGRAETQYF. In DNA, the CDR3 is TGTGCCAGCAGCTTAGCGGTCAGCGGGAGGGCAGAGACCCAGTACTTC.

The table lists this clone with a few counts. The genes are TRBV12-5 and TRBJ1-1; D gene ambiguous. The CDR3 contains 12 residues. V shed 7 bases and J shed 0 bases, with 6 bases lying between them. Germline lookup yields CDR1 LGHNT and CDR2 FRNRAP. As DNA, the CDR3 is TGTGCTAGTGTAGAGGTGAACACTGAAGCTTTCTTT. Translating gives CASVEVNTEAFF.

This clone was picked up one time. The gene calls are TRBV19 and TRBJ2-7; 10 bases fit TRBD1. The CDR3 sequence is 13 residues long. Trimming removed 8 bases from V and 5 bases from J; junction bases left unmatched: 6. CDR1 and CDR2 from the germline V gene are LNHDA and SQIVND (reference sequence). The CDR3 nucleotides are TGTGCCAGTTCTAGACAGGGGGCCAACGAGCAGTACTTC. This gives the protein CASSRQGANEQYF.

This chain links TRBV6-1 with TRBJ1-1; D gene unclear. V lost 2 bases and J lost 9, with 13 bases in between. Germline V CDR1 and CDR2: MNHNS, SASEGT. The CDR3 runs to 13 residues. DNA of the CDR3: TGTGCCAGCAGTGAAATCTCGGGAATTAAAGCTTTCTTT. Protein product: CASSEISGIKAFF.

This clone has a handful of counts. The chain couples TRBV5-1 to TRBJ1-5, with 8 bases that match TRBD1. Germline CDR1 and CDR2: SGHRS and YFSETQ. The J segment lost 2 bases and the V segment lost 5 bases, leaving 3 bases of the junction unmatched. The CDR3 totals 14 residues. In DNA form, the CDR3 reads TGCGCCAGCAGTACGGGACAGGGCAATCAGCCCCAGCATTTT. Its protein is CASSTGQGNQPQHF. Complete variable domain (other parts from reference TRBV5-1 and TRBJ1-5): KAGVTQTPRYLIKTRGQQVTLSCSPISGHRSVSWYQQTPGQGLQFLFEYFSETQRNKGNFPGRFSGRQFSNSRSEMNVSTLELGDSALYLCASSTGQGNQPQHFGDGTRLSIL.

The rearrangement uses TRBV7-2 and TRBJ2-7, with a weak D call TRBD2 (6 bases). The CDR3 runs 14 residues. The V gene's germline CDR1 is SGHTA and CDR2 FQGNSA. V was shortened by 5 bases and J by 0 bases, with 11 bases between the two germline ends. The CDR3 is CASSPPTSSYEQYF. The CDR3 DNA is TGTGCCAGCAGCCCCCCGACTAGCTCCTACGAGCAGTACTTC. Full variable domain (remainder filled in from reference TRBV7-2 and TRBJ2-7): GAGVSQSPSNKVTEKGKDVELRCDPISGHTALYWYRQSLGQGLEFLIYFQGNSAPDKSGLPSDRFSAERTGGSVSTLTIQRTQQEDSAVYLCASSPPTSSYEQYFGPGTRLTVT.

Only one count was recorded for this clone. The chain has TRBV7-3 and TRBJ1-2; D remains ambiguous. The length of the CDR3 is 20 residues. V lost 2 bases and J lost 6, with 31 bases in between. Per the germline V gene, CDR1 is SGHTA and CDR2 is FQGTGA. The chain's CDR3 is CASSLGPFCCALNSIDGYTF. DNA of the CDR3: TGTGCCAGCAGCTTAGGTCCCTTCTGCTGTGCGCTGAACTCTATTGATGGCTACACCTTC.

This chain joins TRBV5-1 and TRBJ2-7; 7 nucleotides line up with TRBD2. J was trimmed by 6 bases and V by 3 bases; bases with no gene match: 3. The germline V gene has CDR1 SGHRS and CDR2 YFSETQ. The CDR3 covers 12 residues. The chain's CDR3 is CASSSGGSEQYF. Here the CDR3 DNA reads TGCGCCAGCAGCTCGGGGGGTTCCGAGCAGTACTTC.

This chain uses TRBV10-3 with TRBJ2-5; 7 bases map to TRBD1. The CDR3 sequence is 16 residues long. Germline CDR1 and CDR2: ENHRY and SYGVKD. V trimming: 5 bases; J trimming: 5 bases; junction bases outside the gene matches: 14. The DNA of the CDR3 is TGTGCCATCAGTTCCACCGACAGGGCGGCGGGTGAGACCCAGTACTTC. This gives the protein CAISSTDRAAGETQYF.

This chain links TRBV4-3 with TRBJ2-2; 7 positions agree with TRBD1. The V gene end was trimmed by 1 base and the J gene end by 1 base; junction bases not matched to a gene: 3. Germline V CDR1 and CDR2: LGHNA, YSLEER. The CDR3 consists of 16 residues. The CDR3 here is CASSQVGTVNTGELFF. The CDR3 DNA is TGCGCCAGCAGCCAAGTGGGGACAGTGAACACCGGGGAGCTGTTTTTT.

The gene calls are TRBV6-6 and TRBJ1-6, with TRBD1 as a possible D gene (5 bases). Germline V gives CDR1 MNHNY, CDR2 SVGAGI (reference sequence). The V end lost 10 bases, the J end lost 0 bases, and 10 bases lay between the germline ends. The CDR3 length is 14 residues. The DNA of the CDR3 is TGTGCCACCGAGACAGACTCCTATAATTCACCCCTCCACTTT. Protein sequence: CATETDSYNSPLHF.

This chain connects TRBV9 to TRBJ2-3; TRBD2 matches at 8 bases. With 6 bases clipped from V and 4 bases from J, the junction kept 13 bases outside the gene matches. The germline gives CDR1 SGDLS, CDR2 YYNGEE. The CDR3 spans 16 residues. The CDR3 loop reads CASTPPGGGGSDTQYF. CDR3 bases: TGTGCCAGCACCCCTCCCGGGGGCGGGGGGTCAGATACGCAGTATTTT.

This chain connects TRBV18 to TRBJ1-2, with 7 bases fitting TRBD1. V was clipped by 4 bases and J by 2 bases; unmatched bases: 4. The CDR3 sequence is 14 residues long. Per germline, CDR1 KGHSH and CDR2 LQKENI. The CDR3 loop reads CASSQGASNYGYTF. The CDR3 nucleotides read TGTGCCAGCTCACAGGGGGCATCAAACTATGGCTACACCTTC.

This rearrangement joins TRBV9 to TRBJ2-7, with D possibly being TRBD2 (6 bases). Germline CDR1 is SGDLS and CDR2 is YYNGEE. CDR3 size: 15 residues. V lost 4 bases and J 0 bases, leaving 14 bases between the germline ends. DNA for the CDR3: TGTGCCAGCAGCATCGGGACTCAGAGCTCCTACGAGCAGTACTTC. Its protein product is CASSIGTQSSYEQYF.

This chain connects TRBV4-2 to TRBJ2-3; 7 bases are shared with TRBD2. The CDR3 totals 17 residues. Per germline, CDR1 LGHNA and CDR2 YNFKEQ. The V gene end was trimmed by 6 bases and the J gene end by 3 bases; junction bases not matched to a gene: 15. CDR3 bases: TGTGCCAGCAGTATAACTGAGGGGAGGGGAATAACAGATACGCAGTATTTT. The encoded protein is CASSITEGRGITDTQYF.

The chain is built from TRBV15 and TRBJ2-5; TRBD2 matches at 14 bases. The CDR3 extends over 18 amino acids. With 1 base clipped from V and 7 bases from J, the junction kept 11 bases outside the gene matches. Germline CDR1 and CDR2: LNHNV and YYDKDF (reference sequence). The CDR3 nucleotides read TGTGCCACCAGCAGAGTTGTGGGACTAGCGGGAGAATCTCGGACCCAGTACTTC. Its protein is CATSRVVGLAGESRTQYF.

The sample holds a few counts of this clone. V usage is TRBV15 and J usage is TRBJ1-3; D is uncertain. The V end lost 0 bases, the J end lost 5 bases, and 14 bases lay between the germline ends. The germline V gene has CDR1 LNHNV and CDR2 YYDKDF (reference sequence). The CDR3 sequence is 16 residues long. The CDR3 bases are TGTGCCACCAGCAGAGATTTGGGGAGAGAGAGAAACACCATATATTTT. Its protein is CATSRDLGRERNTIYF. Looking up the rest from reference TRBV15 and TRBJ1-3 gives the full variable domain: DAMVIQNPRYQVTQFGKPVTLSCSQTLNHNVMYWYQQKSSQAPKLLFHYYDKDFNNEADTPDNFQSRRPNTSFCFLDIRSPGLGDTAMYLCATSRDLGRERNTIYFGEGSWLTVV.

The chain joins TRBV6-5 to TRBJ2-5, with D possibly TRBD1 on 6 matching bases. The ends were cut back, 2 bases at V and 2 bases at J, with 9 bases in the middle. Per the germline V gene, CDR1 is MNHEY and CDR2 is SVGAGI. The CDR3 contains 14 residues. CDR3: CASSYQGQQETQYF. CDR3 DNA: TGTGCCAGCAGTTACCAAGGACAGCAAGAGACCCAGTACTTC.